The rows below give T cell receptor beta chains drawn from one sample of a study of T cell responses to AZD1222 COVID-19 vaccine. TCRdb's table, derived via immunoSEQ multiplex PCR, lists solely in-frame clones and lacks some. The sample carries 95,000 to 130,000 clones, 70% to 90% recorded once. The source was peripheral blood, collected on day 0 of AZD1222 vaccination. The receptors stem from an adult in good health. CDR3s include the opening cysteine and the closing phenylalanine or tryptophan. Fields, in order: clone size, D gene, V gene, CDR3 length, J gene, CDR3 protein, CDR3 DNA. D genes are given only for firm matches. The size field is filled for only some rows; it gives once, few, many or a size class.

>.|TRBD2|TRBV27|15|TRBJ2-5
CASTQLGSGSETQYF
TGTGCCAGCACCCAATTGGGTAGCGGGTCGGAGACCCAGTACTTC
>.|.|TRBV18|16|TRBJ1-1
CASSPQYTTMNTEAFF
TGTGCCAGCTCACCCCAATATACCACCATGAACACTGAAGCTTTCTTT
>.|.|TRBV7-8|13|TRBJ2-5
CASSRGTVETQYF
TGTGCCAGCAGCAGAGGGACTGTTGAGACCCAGTACTTC
>.|.|TRBV6-1|16|TRBJ2-1
CASSEVGRASYNEQFF
TGTGCCAGCAGTGAAGTGGGGCGGGCGTCCTACAATGAGCAGTTCTTC
>.|TRBD2|TRBV27|16|TRBJ2-1
CASITTSGRGYGEQFF
TGTGCCAGCATCACGACGAGCGGGAGGGGATACGGTGAGCAGTTCTTC
>once|TRBD2|TRBV7-8|16|TRBJ2-5
CASSPRTSGGEETQYF
TGTGCCAGCAGCCCTCGGACTAGCGGGGGAGAGGAGACCCAGTACTTC
>once|TRBD2|TRBV13|17|TRBJ2-2
CASSLDPGGTNTGELFF
TGTGCCAGCAGCTTAGATCCGGGAGGCACCAACACCGGGGAGCTGTTTTTT
>.|.|TRBV14|16|TRBJ1-2
CASLRPYPPSNYGYTF
TGTGCCAGCCTCCGACCGTACCCGCCCTCTAACTATGGCTACACCTTC
>.|.|TRBV29-1|15|TRBJ2-7
CSAVGTGRSPYEQYF
TGCAGCGCCGTCGGTACAGGGCGTTCGCCCTACGAGCAGTACTTC
>.|.|TRBV5-1|17|TRBJ1-3
CASSFNPGFQSGNTIYF
TGCGCCAGCAGCTTTAACCCGGGATTTCAATCCGGAAACACCATATATTTT
>.|.|TRBV18|17|TRBJ1-3
CASSPAAPGASGNTIYF
TGTGCCAGCTCACCAGCAGCCCCCGGGGCGTCTGGAAACACCATATATTTT
>.|.|TRBV28|14|TRBJ1-3
CASSRTGGGNTIYF
TGTGCCAGCAGTCGAACCGGGGGCGGGAACACCATATATTTT
>.|.|TRBV7-9|15|TRBJ2-7
CASSLVGSGGYEQYF
TGTGCCAGCAGCTTAGTAGGCTCCGGAGGGTACGAGCAGTACTTC
>.|.|TRBV11-2|18|TRBJ2-7
CASSLDHPLDSESYEQYF
TGTGCCAGCAGCTTAGATCACCCCCTCGACTCGGAAAGCTACGAGCAGTACTTC
>.|TRBD2|TRBV5-1|15|TRBJ2-2
CASSTGLADTGELFF
TGCGCCAGCAGCACAGGACTAGCGGACACCGGGGAGCTGTTTTTT
>.|.|TRBV6-4|14|TRBJ2-1
CASSDSGLSYEQFF
TGTGCCAGCAGTGACTCGGGGCTTAGCTATGAGCAGTTCTTC
>once|TRBD1|TRBV3-1/TRBV3-2|17|TRBJ1-1
CASRPGQGRVGRTEAFF
TGTGCCAGCAGACCGGGACAGGGGAGAGTTGGGCGCACTGAAGCTTTCTTT
>.|TRBD2|TRBV3-1/TRBV3-2|18|TRBJ2-5
CASSQDITSGRLKETQYF
TGTGCCAGCAGCCAGGACATAACTAGCGGGAGGTTGAAAGAGACCCAGTACTTC
>.|TRBD2|TRBV19|18|TRBJ2-6
CASSRTSGRAGGANVLTF
TGTGCCAGTAGCCGGACTAGCGGGAGGGCCGGTGGGGCCAACGTCCTGACTTTC
>.|.|TRBV21-1|19|TRBJ2-5
CASSTPWGSPGQGSETQYF
TGTGCCAGCAGCACCCCGTGGGGGAGTCCGGGACAGGGTTCTGAGACCCAGTACTTC